The clone carrying this T cell receptor beta chain appeared many times. Amplification, which lasted roughly 20 PCR cycles, used a constant-region primer and V-primer adapter to amplify TCRs. MiXCR was run by TCRdb on the reads, yielding one entry per CDR3 protein. The sample lists about 46,000 distinct CDR3 sequences; 12% were seen once. The data were taken from a study of low-dose radiotherapy and immunotherapy resistance in tumors. Background on the study: Given every two weeks, intravenous cyclophosphamide 200 mg/m2 preceded radiation and immunotherapy by one day.

CDR1 and CDR2 from the germline V gene are DFQATT and SNEGSKA (reference sequence). The CDR3 is made up of 17 amino acids. V was clipped by 4 bases and J by 0 bases; unmatched bases: 11. Time point here: before trial treatment. The chain recombines TRBV20-1 with TRBJ2-3; 9 bases fit TRBD2. This receptor was identified in a female donor with ovarian cancer. Sample: PBMCs, taken before treatment. The CDR3, as DNA: TGCAGTGCTACCTTCGTTGGGACTAGCAAGAGCACAGATACGCAGTATTTT. Translated, it gives CSATFVGTSKSTDTQYF.